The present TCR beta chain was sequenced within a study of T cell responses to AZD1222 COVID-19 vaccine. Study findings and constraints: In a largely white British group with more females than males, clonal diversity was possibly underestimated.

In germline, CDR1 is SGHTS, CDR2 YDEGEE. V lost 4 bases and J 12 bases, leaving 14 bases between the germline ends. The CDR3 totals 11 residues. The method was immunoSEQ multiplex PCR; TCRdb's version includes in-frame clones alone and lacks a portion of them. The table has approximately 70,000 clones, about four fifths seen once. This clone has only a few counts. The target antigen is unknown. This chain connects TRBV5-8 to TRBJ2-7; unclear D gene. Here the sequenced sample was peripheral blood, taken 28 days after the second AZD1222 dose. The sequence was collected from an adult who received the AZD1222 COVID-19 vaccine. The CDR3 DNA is TGTGCCAGCAGCACCCTTGCCTTTGGGTACTTC. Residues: CASSTLAFGYF.